Included here is one T cell receptor beta chain sequence, with context. The record originates from a study of blood T cell repertoires in COVID-19. Looking at the study overall: COVID-19 samples collected from the United States, Italy and Spain covered acute and convalescent phases. PBMCs, B-cell-depleted T cells, or T cells provided the cDNA or gDNA that made up the material.

Authors' data handling: Counts of nucleated cells, estimated from reference gene primer amplification, were obtained. Produced via immunoSEQ multiplex PCR; TCRdb's table is partial and in-frame only. V, J and clone size are those of that table, while D and trimming were read from the DNA. Among just over 150,000 clones listed, just under 95% were seen once. Trimming took 2 bases from V and 0 from J, leaving 8 bases between them. This CDR3 contains 15 residues. The germline V gene encodes CDR1 MNHNS and CDR2 SASEGT. The clonotype was recovered from a woman in her 50s with acute or convalescent COVID-19. The rearrangement joins TRBV6-1 to TRBJ1-3; D is uncertain. Source material: peripheral blood. The CDR3 region is CASSETQYSGNTIYF. The CDR3 nucleotides read TGTGCCAGCAGTGAAACCCAGTACTCTGGAAACACCATATATTTT.